The present T cell receptor (beta chain) was sequenced within a study of T cell changes during pregnancy in multiple sclerosis. This clone was counted a single time. The V gene end was trimmed by 5 bases and the J gene end by 5 bases; junction bases not matched to a gene: 11. The CDR3 covers 16 residues. In germline, CDR1 is MGHDK, CDR2 SYGVNS. Some clones are missing from TCRdb's copy, which holds only in-frame ones; the method was immunoSEQ multiplex PCR. The data contain about 75,000 clones, more than 80% of them singletons. This chain links TRBV25-1 with TRBJ2-2; TRBD1 agrees at 7 bases. This receptor was obtained from a female donor in good health, enrolled as a control in a pregnancy study. The sequenced sample was peripheral blood, obtained in the first trimester of pregnancy. For the CDR3, the DNA is TGTGCCAGCAGTCCACTGGTGACAGGGTATACCGGGGAGCTGTTTTTT. It is translated as CASSPLVTGYTGELFF.